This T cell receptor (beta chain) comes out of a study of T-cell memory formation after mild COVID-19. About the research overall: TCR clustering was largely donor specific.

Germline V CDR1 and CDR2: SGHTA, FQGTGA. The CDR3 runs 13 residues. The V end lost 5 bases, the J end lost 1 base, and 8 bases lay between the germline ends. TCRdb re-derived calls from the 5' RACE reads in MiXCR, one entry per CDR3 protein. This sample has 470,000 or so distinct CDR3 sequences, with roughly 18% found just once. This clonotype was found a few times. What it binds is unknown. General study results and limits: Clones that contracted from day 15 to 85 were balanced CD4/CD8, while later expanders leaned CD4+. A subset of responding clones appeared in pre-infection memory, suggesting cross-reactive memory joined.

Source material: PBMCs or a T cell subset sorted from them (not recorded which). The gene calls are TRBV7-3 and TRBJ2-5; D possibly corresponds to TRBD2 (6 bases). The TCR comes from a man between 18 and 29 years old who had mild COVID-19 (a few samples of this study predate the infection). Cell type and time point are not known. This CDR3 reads CASSTGLQETQYF. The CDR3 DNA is TGTGCCAGCAGCACGGGACTCCAAGAGACCCAGTACTTC.